Described below is a single TCR beta chain sequence and its context. There is no known antigen for this receptor. No per-base quality is available; no much larger clone lies one base away. The data were obtained in a study of blood T cell repertoires in COVID-19 (dated by TCRdb to about 2020). For the study in its entirety: Samples covering the acute and convalescent phases of COVID-19 were provided by collaborators in the United States, Italy and Spain. Deeply sampled blood TCRbeta repertoires from subjects exposed to, actively infected with, or recovered from COVID-19 were included in the dataset. The repertoires were released in a freely available public database meant as a resource for research on the immune response to SARS-CoV-2. The material from the prospective study consisted of cDNA or gDNA derived from T cells, B-cell-depleted T cells, or PBMCs. Where HLA class I and class II types were available, the types were taken from metadata supplied by the sample provider, not from assay-based typing. The samples were drawn from the first 160 participants of the ongoing ImmuneRACE study and from 1,254 subjects provided by 6 global collaborators. The sample metadata nearly always contained a de-identified subject ID, COVID-19 status, age in years and sex. Overall results and qualifications from the work: Clinical and demographic metadata were provided uncurated, with the amount varying by source and participant.

The immunoSEQ Assay, a bias-controlled multiplex PCR, was used to amplify TCRbeta CDR3 regions from genomic DNA. The source study handled its data this way. Nucleated cell counts per sample were estimated from amplification of reference gene primers within the assay. To quantify the absolute abundance of each unique TCRbeta CDR3 rearrangement, sequence reads were collapsed and filtered. For each sample, productive Simpson clonality was calculated as the square root of Simpson's diversity index across productive rearrangements. TCRdb mirrors the immuneACCESS table, restricted to in-frame sequences. Some clones are absent from its copies; in checked studies, under half trace to an unresolved V gene, and the reason for the others is unknown. V and J calls and clone size are copied from that table; D and trimming were computed from the DNA. This sample comprises roughly 200,000 clones, roughly 76% of them detected only once. The ten largest clones represent 11% of the sample.

At one collaborating source in Seattle, patients were enrolled during active infection and were followed longitudinally through the course of disease. The collaborating institutions used their own protocols to collect whole blood in K2EDTA tubes. For TCRbeta analysis, collaborators shipped samples as frozen whole blood, isolated PBMCs, or DNA extracted from either of those sample types. The V end gives up 1 base and the J end 7 bases, leaving 1 base in the junction not matched to a gene. The CDR3 holds 13 amino acids from the cysteine to the phenylalanine. The kept DNA is CDR3 alone, 39 bases in frame from the first base. CDR1 and CDR2, looked up from the germline V gene (reference sequence), are LNHDA and SQIVND.

This sequence uses TRBV19 and TRBJ2-1; 7 junctional bases match TRBD2. The specimen was peripheral blood. This receptor was identified in a woman aged 40 to 50 with COVID-19, enrolled during active disease. CDR3 reads: CASSIGLANEQFF. DNA sequence: TGTGCCAGTAGTATAGGACTAGCTAATGAGCAGTTCTTC.